Listed here are 20 T cell receptor beta chains from one sample, sequenced in a study of T cells after yellow fever vaccination. One entry per CDR3 protein, called by TCRdb with MiXCR from the 5' RACE reads. Of a few hundred thousand distinct CDR3 sequences listed, about 5.2% are singletons. The input for sequencing was CD4+ T cells sorted from PBMCs, taken on the day of the yellow fever booster vaccination. These receptors were obtained from a man younger than 35 who received the YFV17D yellow fever vaccine.

This clonotype appeared many times. The gene calls are TRBV9 and TRBJ2-7; D is perhaps TRBD2 (6 bases). Between the trimmed V and J ends, which lost 4 bases and 2 bases, there was a span of 16 bases. Germline lookup yields CDR1 SGDLS and CDR2 YYNGEE. The CDR3 extends over 15 amino acids. As DNA, the CDR3 is TGTGCCAGCAGCATAGCGGCCTTAGGCCCCTACGAGCAGTACTTC. It codes for CASSIAALGPYEQYF.

The chain couples TRBV5-1 to TRBJ2-3, with TRBD1 matching over 12 bases. Germline CDR1 SGHRS, CDR2 YFSETQ. The CDR3 covers 15 residues. V gave up 4 bases and J gave up 5 bases; unmatched junction bases: 5. The DNA of the CDR3 is TGCGCCAGCAGCCTCCGGGACAGGGGGCGAGATACGCAGTATTTT. Its protein is CASSLRDRGRDTQYF.

This clonotype was recorded a few times. This sequence joins TRBV6-6 and TRBJ2-7; TRBD2 aligns across 11 bases. The CDR3 consists of 16 residues. Germline V gene lookup returns CDR1 MNHNY and CDR2 SVGAGI (reference sequence). The CDR3 region is CASSDSRTSGGYEQYV. CDR3 coding DNA: TGTGCCAGCAGTGACTCTCGTACTAGCGGGGGTTACGAGCAGTACGTC.

This clonotype has just a few counts. The V and J genes are TRBV9 and TRBJ1-6, with D unresolved. Trimming removed 0 bases from V and 9 bases from J, with 13 bases in between. Germline V gene lookup returns CDR1 SGDLS and CDR2 YYNGEE. The CDR3 covers 15 residues. CDR3 in amino acids: CASSVGGGEGSPLHF. DNA for the CDR3: TGTGCCAGCAGCGTAGGTGGCGGGGAGGGTTCACCCCTCCACTTT. Filled out from reference TRBV9 and TRBJ1-6, the complete variable domain reads DSGVTQTPKHLITATGQRVTLRCSPRSGDLSVYWYQQSLDQGLQFLIQYYNGEERAKGNILERFSAQQFPDLHSELNLSSLELGDSALYFCASSVGGGEGSPLHFGNGTRLTVT.

The chain uses TRBV4-3 and TRBJ2-2, with 7 positions matching TRBD1. V gave up 3 bases and J gave up 3 bases; unmatched junction bases: 4. The CDR3 runs to 15 residues. Germline CDR1 LGHNA, CDR2 YSLEER. CDR3 coding DNA: TGCGCCAGCAGCCAGTCGGGACAGCACACCGGGGAGCTGTTTTTT. This sequence encodes CASSQSGQHTGELFF.

The sample holds a few counts of this clonotype. The chain couples TRBV30 to TRBJ1-3; the D is unclear. Trimming took off 2 bases at V and 4 bases at J, with 9 bases between the two ends. Germline lookup yields CDR1 GTSNPN and CDR2 SVGIG (reference sequence). The CDR3 contains 13 residues. The CDR3 nucleotides read TGTGCCTGGAGTTCGTCCCTAGGAAACACCATATATTTT. Translation gives CAWSSSLGNTIYF.

This clonotype was detected many times. The rearrangement uses TRBV12-3 or TRBV12-4 and TRBJ2-2; D call uncertain. This CDR3 has 13 amino acids. V was pared by 6 bases and J by 5 bases, with 10 bases between. The CDR3, as DNA: TGTGCCAGCAGCTTGTGGGGTACCGGGGAGCTGTTTTTT. This codes for CASSLWGTGELFF.

The genes are TRBV12-3 or TRBV12-4 and TRBJ2-5; D call uncertain. The CDR3 has 12 residues. The V gene lost 5 bases and the J gene lost 7 bases, with 11 bases spanning the gap. CDR3 DNA sequence: TGTGCCAGCAGTCCCGACCCAAGGACCCAGTACTTC. It codes for CASSPDPRTQYF.

At least ten counts were recorded for this clonotype. The chain has TRBV4-3 and TRBJ2-7; no reliable D call. The CDR3 spans 13 residues. The germline V and J ends were trimmed by 1 base and 2 bases, with 6 bases remaining between them. CDR1 and CDR2 from the germline V gene are LGHNA and YSLEER. This CDR3 reads CASSQAQTYEQYF. In DNA, the CDR3 is TGCGCCAGCAGCCAAGCCCAGACCTACGAGCAGTACTTC.

This clonotype was seen many times. The chain is built from TRBV6-5 and TRBJ2-5, with D tentatively TRBD2 (7 bases). Per the germline V gene, CDR1 is MNHEY and CDR2 is SVGAGI. V dropped 0 bases and J dropped 2 bases, with 13 bases sitting between them. The CDR3 has 16 residues. CDR3 in amino acids: CASSYSGGAWQETQYF. In nucleotides, the CDR3 is TGTGCCAGCAGTTACTCGGGGGGGGCCTGGCAAGAGACCCAGTACTTC.

The rearrangement uses TRBV6-2 or TRBV6-3 and TRBJ2-7, with D possibly being TRBD1 (6 bases). Germline assignment: CDR1 MNHEY and CDR2 SVGEGT. Trimming cost V 2 bases and J 2 bases, with 13 bases left between them. The CDR3 totals 15 residues. CDR3 in DNA: TGTGCCAGCAGTTACGGGCAGGGGAGAACCTACGAGCAGTACTTC. Translation gives CASSYGQGRTYEQYF.

The genes are TRBV15 and TRBJ1-5, with 8 bases identical to TRBD1. The CDR3 extends over 16 amino acids. Losses at the gene ends were 1 base for V and 6 bases for J; bases not matched to a gene: 8. The germline V gene encodes CDR1 LNHNV and CDR2 YYDKDF (reference sequence). CDR3 in DNA: TGTGCCACCAGCAGAGGGGCAGGGGGCGGGGGTCAGCCCCAGCATTTT. Protein: CATSRGAGGGGQPQHF.

Many counts were recorded for this clonotype. The chain employs TRBV29-1 and TRBJ2-5; the D gene could be TRBD1 or TRBD2 (7 bases each). Germline-derived CDR1 and CDR2 are SQVTM and ANQGSEA. V gave up 8 bases and J gave up 2 bases, with 18 bases separating them. The CDR3 extends over 14 amino acids. DNA for the CDR3: TGCAGCTCGACCAGGGGGGGATGGCAAGAGACCCAGTACTTC. Protein sequence: CSSTRGGWQETQYF.

In this sample, this clonotype turned up a few times. The gene calls are TRBV19 and TRBJ1-6, with 7 nucleotides matching TRBD1. Germline assignment: CDR1 LNHDA and CDR2 SQIVND (reference sequence). This CDR3 spans 15 amino acids. The V segment lost 6 bases and the J segment 9 bases; nucleotides outside the gene matches: 11. The CDR3, as DNA: TGTGCCAGTAGAAGGGACGGCAGGGGGGTTTCACCCCTCCACTTT. Its translation: CASRRDGRGVSPLHF.

This sequence joins TRBV6-2 or TRBV6-3 and TRBJ1-5, with D uncertain. The CDR3 loop spans 13 amino acids. V was cut by 6 bases and J by 8 bases, with 14 bases left in between. Germline assignment: CDR1 MNHEY and CDR2 SVGEGT. CDR3 residues: CASRLWSQEPQHF. The CDR3 coding sequence is TGTGCCAGCAGACTTTGGAGTCAGGAGCCCCAGCATTTT.

This clonotype has more than one count but fewer than ten. CDR3 nucleotide sequence: TGTGCCAGCAGTCGGACGGGGAATTACCAAGAGACCCAGTACTTC. It codes for CASSRTGNYQETQYF. The V gene is TRBV6-5, the J gene TRBJ2-5, with TRBD2 as a possible D gene (5 bases). V lost 5 bases and J lost 0, with 13 bases in between. Looked up from germline, CDR1 is MNHEY and CDR2 is SVGAGI. The CDR3 runs 15 residues.

This chain joins TRBV12-3 or TRBV12-4 and TRBJ2-3; D is perhaps TRBD1 (7 bases). V lost 8 bases and J lost 1, with 13 bases in between. This CDR3 comprises 14 residues. Written as DNA, the CDR3 is TGTGCCAGCGCAGGGGGGCTTGGCACAGATACGCAGTATTTT. Encoded protein: CASAGGLGTDTQYF.

This clonotype was observed at least ten times. This chain connects TRBV7-9 to TRBJ1-1; the D is unclear. The V end was cut by 4 bases, the J end by 1 base, with 7 bases between. The CDR3 has 13 residues. Germline V lookup: CDR1 SEHNR, CDR2 FQNEAQ (reference sequence). CDR3 sequence: CASSSTPNTEAFF. The CDR3 DNA sequence: TGTGCCAGCAGCTCTACACCGAACACTGAAGCTTTCTTT. Full variable domain (remainder filled in from reference TRBV7-9 and TRBJ1-1): DTGVSQNPRHKITKRGQNVTFRCDPISEHNRLYWYRQTLGQGPEFLTYFQNEAQLEKSRLLSDRFSAERPKGSFSTLEIQRTEQGDSAMYLCASSSTPNTEAFFGQGTRLTVV.

This clonotype showed up many times. The chain has TRBV6-9 and TRBJ2-1; 11 bases are a match to TRBD1. The CDR3 sequence is 14 residues long. The germline V gene has CDR1 MNHGY and CDR2 SVAAGI. V lost 4 bases to trimming and J lost 7 bases; unmatched junction nucleotides: 3. CDR3 bases: TGTGCCAGCAGTTCGGGACAGGGGGTTAATGAGCAGTTCTTC. Its protein product is CASSSGQGVNEQFF.

The chain links TRBV10-2 to TRBJ2-3; D ambiguous. CDR1 is WSHSY and CDR2 is SAAADI in the germline V gene. Trimming removed 3 bases at V and 2 bases at J, with 9 bases between. This CDR3 is built from 14 residues. CDR3 in amino acids: CASSDVRVTDTQYF. CDR3 nucleotide sequence: TGCGCCAGCAGTGATGTCCGGGTCACAGATACGCAGTATTTT.